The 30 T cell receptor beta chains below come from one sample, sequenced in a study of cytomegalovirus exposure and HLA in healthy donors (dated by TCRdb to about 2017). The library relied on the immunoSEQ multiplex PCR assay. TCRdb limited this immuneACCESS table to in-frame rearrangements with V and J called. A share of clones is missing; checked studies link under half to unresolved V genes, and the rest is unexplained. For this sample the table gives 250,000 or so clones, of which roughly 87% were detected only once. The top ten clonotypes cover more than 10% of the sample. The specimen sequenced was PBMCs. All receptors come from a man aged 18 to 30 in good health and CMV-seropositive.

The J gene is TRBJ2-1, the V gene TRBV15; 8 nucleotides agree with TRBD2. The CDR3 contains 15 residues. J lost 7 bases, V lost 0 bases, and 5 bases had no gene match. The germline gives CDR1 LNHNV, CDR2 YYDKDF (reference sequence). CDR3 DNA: TGTGCCACCAGCAGAGAAGGGCTAGCGGGTAATGAGCAGTTCTTC. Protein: CATSREGLAGNEQFF.

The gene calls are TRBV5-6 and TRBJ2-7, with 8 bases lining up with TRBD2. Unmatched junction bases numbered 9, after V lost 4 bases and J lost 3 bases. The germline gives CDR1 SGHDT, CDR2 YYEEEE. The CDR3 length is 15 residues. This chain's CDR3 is CASSLWEAGVYEQYF. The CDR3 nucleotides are TGTGCCAGCAGCCTCTGGGAAGCGGGAGTCTACGAGCAGTACTTC.

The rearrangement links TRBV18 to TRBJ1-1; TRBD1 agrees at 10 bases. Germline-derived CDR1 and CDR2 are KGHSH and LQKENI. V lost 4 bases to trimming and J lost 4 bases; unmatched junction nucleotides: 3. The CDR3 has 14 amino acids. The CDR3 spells CASSLDRGSTEAFF. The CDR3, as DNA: TGTGCCAGCTCACTGGACAGGGGGAGCACTGAAGCTTTCTTT.

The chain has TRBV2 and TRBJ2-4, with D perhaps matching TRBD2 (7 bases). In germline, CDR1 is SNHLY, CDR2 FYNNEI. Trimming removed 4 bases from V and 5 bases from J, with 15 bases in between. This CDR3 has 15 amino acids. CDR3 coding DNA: TGTGCCAGCAGTGGGGGGGGCTGGCAGGAAAACATTCAGTACTTC. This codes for CASSGGGWQENIQYF.

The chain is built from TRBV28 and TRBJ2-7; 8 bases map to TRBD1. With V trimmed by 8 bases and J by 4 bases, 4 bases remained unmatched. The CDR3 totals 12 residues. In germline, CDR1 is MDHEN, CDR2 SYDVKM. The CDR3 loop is CASAGGRYEQYF. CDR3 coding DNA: TGTGCCAGCGCAGGGGGCAGATACGAGCAGTACTTC.

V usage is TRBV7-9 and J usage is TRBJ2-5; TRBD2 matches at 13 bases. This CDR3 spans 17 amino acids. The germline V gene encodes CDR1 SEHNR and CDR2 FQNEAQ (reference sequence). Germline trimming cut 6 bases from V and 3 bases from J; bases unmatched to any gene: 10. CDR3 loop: CASSLGLAGPGEETQYF. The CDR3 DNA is TGTGCCAGCAGTTTGGGACTAGCGGGGCCCGGGGAAGAGACCCAGTACTTC. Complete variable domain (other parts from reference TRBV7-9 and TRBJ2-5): DTGVSQNPRHKITKRGQNVTFRCDPISEHNRLYWYRQTLGQGPEFLTYFQNEAQLEKSRLLSDRFSAERPKGSFSTLEIQRTEQGDSAMYLCASSLGLAGPGEETQYFGPGTRLLVL.

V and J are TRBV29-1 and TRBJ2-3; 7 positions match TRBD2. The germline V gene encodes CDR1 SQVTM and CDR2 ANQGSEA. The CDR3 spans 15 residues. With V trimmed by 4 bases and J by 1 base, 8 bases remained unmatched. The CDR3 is CSVVPGGGGTDTQYF. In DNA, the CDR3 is TGCAGCGTTGTCCCTGGGGGGGGAGGCACAGATACGCAGTATTTT.

The CDR3 protein is CAWSVQLWLEQNTEAFF. For the CDR3, the DNA is TGTGCCTGGAGTGTACAGTTGTGGTTAGAGCAGAACACTGAAGCTTTCTTT. The genes are TRBV30 and TRBJ1-1; D is unclear. CDR1 is GTSNPN, CDR2 SVGIG, per germline (reference sequence). The V end was cut by 0 bases, the J end by 1 base, with 18 bases between. The CDR3 spans 17 residues.

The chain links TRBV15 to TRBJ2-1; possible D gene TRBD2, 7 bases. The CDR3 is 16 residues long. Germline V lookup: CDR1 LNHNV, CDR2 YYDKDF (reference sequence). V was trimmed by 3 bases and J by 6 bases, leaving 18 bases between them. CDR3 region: CATSSSGGDTTNEQFF. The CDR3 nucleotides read TGTGCCACCAGCAGTTCGGGGGGCGACACAACCAATGAGCAGTTCTTC.

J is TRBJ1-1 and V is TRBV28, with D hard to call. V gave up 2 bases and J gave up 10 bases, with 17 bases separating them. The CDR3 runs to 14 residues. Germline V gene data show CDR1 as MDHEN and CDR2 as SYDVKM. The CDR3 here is CASSLSGGPNAAFF. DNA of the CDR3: TGTGCCAGCAGTTTAAGCGGAGGGCCGAACGCAGCTTTCTTT. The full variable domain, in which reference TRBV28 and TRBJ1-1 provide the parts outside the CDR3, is DVKVTQSSRYLVKRTGEKVFLECVQDMDHENMFWYRQDPGLGLRLIYFSYDVKMKEKGDIPEGYSVSREKKERFSLILESASTNQTSMYLCASSLSGGPNAAFFGQGTRLTVV.

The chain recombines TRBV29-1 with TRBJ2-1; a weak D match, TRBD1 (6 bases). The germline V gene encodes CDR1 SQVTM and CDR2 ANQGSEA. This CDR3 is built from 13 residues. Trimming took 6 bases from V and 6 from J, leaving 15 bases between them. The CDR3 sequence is CSVGWGPGNEQFF. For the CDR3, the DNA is TGCAGCGTGGGGTGGGGGCCCGGCAATGAGCAGTTCTTC.

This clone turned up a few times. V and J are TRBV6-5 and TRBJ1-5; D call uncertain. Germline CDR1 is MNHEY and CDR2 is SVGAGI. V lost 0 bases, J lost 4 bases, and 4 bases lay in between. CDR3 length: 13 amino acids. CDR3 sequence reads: CASSYSQNQPQHF. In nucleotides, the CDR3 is TGTGCCAGCAGTTACTCCCAAAATCAGCCCCAGCATTTT.

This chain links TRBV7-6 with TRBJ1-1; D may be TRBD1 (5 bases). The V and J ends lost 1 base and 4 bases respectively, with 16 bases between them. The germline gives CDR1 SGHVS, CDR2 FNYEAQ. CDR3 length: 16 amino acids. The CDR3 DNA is TGTGCCAGCAGCTTAGAAGCCGGGGGGAGAGGCACTGAAGCTTTCTTT. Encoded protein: CASSLEAGGRGTEAFF. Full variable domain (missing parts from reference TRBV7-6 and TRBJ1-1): GAGVSQSPRYKVTKRGQDVALRCDPISGHVSLYWYRQALGQGPEFLTYFNYEAQQDKSGLPNDRFSAERPEGSISTLTIQRTEQRDSAMYRCASSLEAGGRGTEAFFGQGTRLTVV.

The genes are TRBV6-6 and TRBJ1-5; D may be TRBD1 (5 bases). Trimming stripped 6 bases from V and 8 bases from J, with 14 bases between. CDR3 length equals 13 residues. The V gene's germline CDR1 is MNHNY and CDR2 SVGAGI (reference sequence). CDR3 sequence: CASRAGEREPQHF. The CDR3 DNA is TGTGCCAGCAGGGCGGGGGAGCGGGAGCCCCAGCATTTT.

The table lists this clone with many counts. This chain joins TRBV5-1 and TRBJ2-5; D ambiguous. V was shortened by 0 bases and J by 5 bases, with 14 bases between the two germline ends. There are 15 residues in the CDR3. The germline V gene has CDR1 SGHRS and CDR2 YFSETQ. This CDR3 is CASSLGFTWKETQYF. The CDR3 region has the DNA TGCGCCAGCAGCTTGGGATTTACCTGGAAGGAGACCCAGTACTTC.

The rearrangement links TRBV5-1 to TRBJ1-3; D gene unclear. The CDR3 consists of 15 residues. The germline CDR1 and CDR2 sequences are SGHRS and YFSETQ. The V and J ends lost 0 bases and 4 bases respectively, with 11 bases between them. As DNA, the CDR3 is TGCGCCAGCAGCTTGGTAGTTCCGGACGGAAACACCATATATTTT. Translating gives CASSLVVPDGNTIYF.

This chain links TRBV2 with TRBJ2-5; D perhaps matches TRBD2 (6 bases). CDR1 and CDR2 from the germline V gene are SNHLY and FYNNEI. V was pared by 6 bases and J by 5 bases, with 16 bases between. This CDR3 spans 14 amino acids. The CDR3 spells CASSQTRRWETQYF. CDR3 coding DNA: TGTGCCAGCAGCCAGACTAGAAGGTGGGAGACCCAGTACTTC.

CDR3 nucleotides: TGTGCCAGCAGCCGCAGGGATGGCGAGACCCAGTACTTC. As protein: CASSRRDGETQYF. V is TRBV2 and J is TRBJ2-5, with a possible D match to TRBD1 (5 bases). Germline values: CDR1 SNHLY, CDR2 FYNNEI. This CDR3 region has 13 residues. V lost 6 bases to trimming and J lost 5 bases, with 13 bases between them.

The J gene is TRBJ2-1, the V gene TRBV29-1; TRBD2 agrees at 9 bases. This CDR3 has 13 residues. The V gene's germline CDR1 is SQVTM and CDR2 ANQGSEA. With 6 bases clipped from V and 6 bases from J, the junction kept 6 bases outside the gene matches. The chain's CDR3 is CSVSGRPGNEQFF. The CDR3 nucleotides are TGCAGCGTGAGCGGGAGGCCAGGCAATGAGCAGTTCTTC.

The CDR3 region is CASSPQGYNEQFF. The CDR3 nucleotides are TGTGCCAGCAGCCCGCAGGGGTACAATGAGCAGTTCTTC. This chain connects TRBV5-6 to TRBJ2-1; D possibly corresponds to TRBD1 (6 bases). Germline lookup yields CDR1 SGHDT and CDR2 YYEEEE. Between the trimmed V and J ends, which lost 4 bases and 4 bases, there was a span of 9 bases. The CDR3 contains 13 residues.

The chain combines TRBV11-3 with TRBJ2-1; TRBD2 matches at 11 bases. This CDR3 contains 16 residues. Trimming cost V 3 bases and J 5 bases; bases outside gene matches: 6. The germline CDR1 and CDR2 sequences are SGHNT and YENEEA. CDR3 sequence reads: CASSLGTSGLHNEQFF. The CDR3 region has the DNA TGTGCCAGCAGCTTGGGGACTAGCGGTTTGCACAATGAGCAGTTCTTC.

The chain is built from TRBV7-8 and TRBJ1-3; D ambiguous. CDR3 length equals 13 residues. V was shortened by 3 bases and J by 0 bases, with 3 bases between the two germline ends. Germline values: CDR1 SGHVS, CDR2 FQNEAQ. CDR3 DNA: TGTGCCAGCAGCTTCGGCTCTGGAAACACCATATATTTT. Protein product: CASSFGSGNTIYF.

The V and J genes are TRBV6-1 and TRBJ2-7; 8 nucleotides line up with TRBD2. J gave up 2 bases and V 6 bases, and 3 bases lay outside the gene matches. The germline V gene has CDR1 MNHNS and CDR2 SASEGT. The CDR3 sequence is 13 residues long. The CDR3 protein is CASRELAAYEQYF. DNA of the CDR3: TGTGCCAGCAGAGAACTAGCGGCCTACGAGCAGTACTTC.

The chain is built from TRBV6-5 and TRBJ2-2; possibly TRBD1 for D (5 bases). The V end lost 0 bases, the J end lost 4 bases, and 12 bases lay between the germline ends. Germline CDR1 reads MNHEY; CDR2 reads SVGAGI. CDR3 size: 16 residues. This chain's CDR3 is CASSYSSGPATGELFF. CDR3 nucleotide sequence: TGTGCCAGCAGTTACTCATCAGGGCCGGCCACCGGGGAGCTGTTTTTT.

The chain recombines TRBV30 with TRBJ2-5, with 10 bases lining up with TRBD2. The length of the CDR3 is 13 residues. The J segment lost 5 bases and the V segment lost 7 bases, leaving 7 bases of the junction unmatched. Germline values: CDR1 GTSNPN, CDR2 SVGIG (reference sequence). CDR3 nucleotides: TGTGCCTACCTAGCGGGAGAAGACGAGACCCAGTACTTC. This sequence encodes CAYLAGEDETQYF.

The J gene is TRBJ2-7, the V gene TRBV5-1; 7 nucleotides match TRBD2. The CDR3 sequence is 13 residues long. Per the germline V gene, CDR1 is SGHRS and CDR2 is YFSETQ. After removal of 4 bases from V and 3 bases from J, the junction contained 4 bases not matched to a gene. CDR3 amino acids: CASSEGLVYEQYF. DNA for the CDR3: TGCGCCAGCAGCGAAGGACTAGTCTACGAGCAGTACTTC. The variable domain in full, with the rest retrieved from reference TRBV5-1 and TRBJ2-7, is KAGVTQTPRYLIKTRGQQVTLSCSPISGHRSVSWYQQTPGQGLQFLFEYFSETQRNKGNFPGRFSGRQFSNSRSEMNVSTLELGDSALYLCASSEGLVYEQYFGPGTRLTVT.

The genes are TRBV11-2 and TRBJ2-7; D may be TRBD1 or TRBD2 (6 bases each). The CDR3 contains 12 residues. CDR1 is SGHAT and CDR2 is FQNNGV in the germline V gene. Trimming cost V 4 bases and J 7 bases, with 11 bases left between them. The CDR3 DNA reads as TGTGCCAGCAGCTCCAGGGGAGGTGAGCAGTACTTC. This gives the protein CASSSRGGEQYF.

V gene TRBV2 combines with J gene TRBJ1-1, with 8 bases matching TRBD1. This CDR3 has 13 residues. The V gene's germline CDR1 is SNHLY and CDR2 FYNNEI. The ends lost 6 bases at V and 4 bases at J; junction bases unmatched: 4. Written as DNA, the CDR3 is TGTGCCAGCAGGCTTACAGGGGGCACTGAAGCTTTCTTT. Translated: CASRLTGGTEAFF.

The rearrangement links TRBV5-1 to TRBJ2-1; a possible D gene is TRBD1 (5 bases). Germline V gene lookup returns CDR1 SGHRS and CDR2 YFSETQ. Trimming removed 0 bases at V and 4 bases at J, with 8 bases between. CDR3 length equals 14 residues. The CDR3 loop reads CASSLGQLYNEQFF. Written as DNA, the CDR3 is TGCGCCAGCAGCTTGGGACAGTTATACAATGAGCAGTTCTTC.

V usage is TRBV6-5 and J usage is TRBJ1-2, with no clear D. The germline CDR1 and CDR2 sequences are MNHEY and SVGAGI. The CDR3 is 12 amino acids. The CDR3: CAASRPSGGYTF. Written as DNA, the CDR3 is TGTGCAGCTAGCCGGCCGTCGGGCGGCTACACCTTC.